This TCR beta chain was sequenced during a study of OX40 agonist ivuxolimab in advanced cancers. As for the study in general: Ivuxolimab is a fully human IgG2 antibody that activates OX40 (CD134). The dose-escalation cohort was around 83% male, with a mean age of around 60 years, ranging about 20 to 85.

CDR3 length equals 14 residues. Trimming shortened V by 1 base and J by 3 bases, and 6 bases separated the two germline ends. The V gene's germline CDR1 is SGHAT and CDR2 FQNNGV. A remark on this clone: Its target is not known.

Produced via immunoSEQ multiplex PCR; TCRdb's table is partial and in-frame only. The sample records approximately 71,000 clones, approximately 94% being singletons. Regarding the study as a whole: Clonal expansion among partial responders at 0.1-3.0 mg/kg ranked near the lowest. Clonal expansion was seen in CD4+ and CD8+ blood T cells by week 6 at 0.1 to 3.0 mg/kg.

The V call is TRBV11-2, the J call TRBJ2-2; D gene ambiguous. The sequenced sample was CD4+ or CD8+ T cells sorted from blood, obtained in a trial of the OX40 agonist ivuxolimab. This sequence originates from an adult with an advanced solid tumor such as melanoma, head and neck, liver or kidney cancer. The CDR3 sequence: CASSLGGDTGELFF. CDR3 coding DNA: TGTGCCAGCAGCTTAGGGGGTGACACCGGGGAGCTGTTTTTT.